The 9 T cell receptor beta chains presented below share a single source sample, sequenced in a study of identical twins. TCRdb ran MiXCR on the 5' RACE reads and lists one entry per CDR3 protein. The sample consists of 700,000 to 950,000 distinct CDR3 sequences, 9% to 15% of them appearing once. This sample was shared with a second study, whose subject was yellow fever vaccine responses in identical twins.

The sample taken for sequencing was PBMCs. The receptor set was obtained from a woman younger than 35 in good health.

Here the CDR3 reads CASSIGTLWANVLTF. The CDR3 DNA is TGCGCCAGCAGCATTGGAACTCTGTGGGCCAACGTCCTGACTTTC. The chain combines TRBV5-1 with TRBJ2-6; D ambiguous. Germline V lookup: CDR1 SGHRS, CDR2 YFSETQ. The CDR3 length is 15 residues. Trimming cost V 4 bases and J 5 bases, with 13 bases left between them.

This clonotype has just a few counts. The chain employs TRBV19 and TRBJ2-2, with D possibly TRBD2 on 5 matching bases. The CDR3 has 14 amino acids. The V gene lost 7 bases and the J gene lost 1 base, with 10 bases spanning the gap. In germline, CDR1 is LNHDA, CDR2 SQIVND (reference sequence). The CDR3 DNA follows: TGTGCCAGTACATTGGCGGGGAACACCGGGGAGCTGTTTTTT. Its protein is CASTLAGNTGELFF.

This clonotype was recorded at least ten times. The gene calls are TRBV15 and TRBJ2-2, with D perhaps TRBD2 (6 bases). Trimming removed 7 bases from V and 3 bases from J, with 12 bases in between. The CDR3 consists of 14 residues. Germline loops: CDR1 LNHNV, CDR2 YYDKDF (reference sequence). The CDR3 loop reads CATTKKRDTGELFF. The CDR3 nucleotides read TGTGCCACCACCAAAAAGCGGGACACCGGGGAGCTGTTTTTT.

This clonotype came up a few times. The rearrangement links TRBV10-3 to TRBJ2-7; 7 bases are shared with TRBD1. Germline CDR1 and CDR2: ENHRY and SYGVKD. The CDR3 has 13 amino acids. V trimming: 4 bases; J trimming: 7 bases; junction bases outside the gene matches: 7. In DNA form, the CDR3 reads TGTGCCATCAGTGGCAGACAGGGTGGGGAGCAGTACGTC. Translated: CAISGRQGGEQYV.

The chain uses TRBV11-1 and TRBJ2-1; the match to TRBD2 covers 16 bases. Trimming cost V 5 bases and J 8 bases; bases outside gene matches: 12. In germline, CDR1 is SGHAT, CDR2 FQDESV (reference sequence). The CDR3 extends over 18 amino acids. CDR3 nucleotides: TGTGCCAGCAGCAATGAGGGGACTAGCGGGAGGGCAACATATGAGCAGTTCTTC. Residues: CASSNEGTSGRATYEQFF.

This clonotype has only a few counts. V usage is TRBV15 and J usage is TRBJ1-2; possible D gene TRBD1, 6 bases. V dropped 2 bases and J dropped 2 bases, with 6 bases sitting between them. The CDR3 spans 13 residues. Germline CDR1 reads LNHNV; CDR2 reads YYDKDF (reference sequence). CDR3 amino acids: CATSRQGNYGYTF. The CDR3 nucleotides are TGTGCCACCAGCAGACAGGGGAACTATGGCTACACCTTC.

V usage is TRBV20-1 and J usage is TRBJ2-1; 8 nucleotides line up with TRBD2. Losses at the gene ends were 2 bases for V and 3 bases for J; bases not matched to a gene: 9. The CDR3 covers 16 residues. Germline V gene lookup returns CDR1 DFQATT and CDR2 SNEGSKA (reference sequence). The CDR3 reads CSARLTSGRNYNEQFF. The CDR3 DNA follows: TGCAGTGCTAGACTTACTAGCGGACGTAACTACAATGAGCAGTTCTTC.

The gene calls are TRBV2 and TRBJ2-7; D uncertain. V lost 6 bases and J lost 6, with 9 bases in between. Germline CDR1 and CDR2: SNHLY and FYNNEI. The CDR3 covers 11 residues. DNA for the CDR3: TGTGCCAGCAGATTAGTTCTCGAGCAGTACGTC. Protein product: CASRLVLEQYV.

About this clonotype: Relative to the germline gene, one junction end is altered; a read error may explain this. The V call is TRBV11-2, the J call TRBJ2-1; 11 positions match TRBD2. This CDR3 comprises 15 residues. CDR1 and CDR2 from the germline V gene are SGHAT and FQNNGV. CDR3 in amino acids: CASIRGTSGFNGQFF. The CDR3 nucleotides read TGTGCCAGCATCCGCGGGACTAGCGGCTTTAATGGGCAGTTCTTC.